A selection of T cell receptor beta chains follows, all from one sample in a study of T cells in Graves' hyperthyroidism and ophthalmopathy. MiXCR was run by TCRdb on the multiplex PCR reads, yielding one entry per CDR3 protein. In the table there are about 400,000 distinct CDR3 sequences, just under 15% of which are singletons. The sequenced sample was blood. These TCRs come from a woman under 40 with Graves' hyperthyroidism. CDR3s include the opening cysteine and the closing phenylalanine or tryptophan. Fields, in order: clone size, J gene, D gene, V gene, CDR3 protein, CDR3 DNA. D genes are given only for firm matches. Clone size is stated in some rows and not others, as once, few, many or a class when expanded.

clone_size: -; j_call: TRBJ2-7; d_call: -; v_call: TRBV6-2/TRBV6-3; cdr3_aa: CASSRNPGPSSYEQYF; cdr3_nt: TGTGCCAGCAGCCGAAACCCGGGACCTAGCTCCTACGAGCAGTACTTC
clone_size: -; j_call: TRBJ1-2; d_call: TRBD1; v_call: TRBV10-3; cdr3_aa: CAISEPGDRMGYTF; cdr3_nt: TGTGCCATCAGTGAGCCGGGGGACAGAATGGGCTACACCTTC
clone_size: -; j_call: TRBJ1-1; d_call: -; v_call: TRBV6-1; cdr3_aa: CASSEGRGTEAFF; cdr3_nt: TGTGCCAGCAGTGAAGGGCGGGGGACTGAAGCTTTCTTT
clone_size: many; j_call: TRBJ2-7; d_call: -; v_call: TRBV28; cdr3_aa: CASSFRTAPTEQYF; cdr3_nt: TGTGCCAGCAGTTTTAGGACAGCGCCTACCGAGCAGTACTTC
clone_size: many; j_call: TRBJ1-1; d_call: -; v_call: TRBV7-2; cdr3_aa: CASSLWGLGNTEAFF; cdr3_nt: TGTGCCAGCAGCTTATGGGGTCTGGGGAACACTGAAGCTTTCTTT
clone_size: many; j_call: TRBJ1-6; d_call: -; v_call: TRBV7-2; cdr3_aa: CASSYGTPNSPLHF; cdr3_nt: TGTGCCAGCAGTTATGGGACACCCAATTCACCCCTCCACTTT
clone_size: once; j_call: TRBJ1-6; d_call: -; v_call: TRBV4-2; cdr3_aa: CASSQDMLGSNSPLHF; cdr3_nt: TGTGCCAGCAGTCAAGATATGTTAGGGAGTAATTCACCCCTCCACTTT
clone_size: many; j_call: TRBJ2-3; d_call: TRBD1; v_call: TRBV5-1; cdr3_aa: CASRLVRGQGDTQYF; cdr3_nt: TGCGCCAGCAGGCTGGTCAGGGGGCAGGGAGATACGCAGTATTTT
clone_size: few; j_call: TRBJ2-3; d_call: -; v_call: TRBV28; cdr3_aa: CASQDITDTQYF; cdr3_nt: TGTGCCTCCCAGGACATCACAGATACGCAGTATTTT
clone_size: many; j_call: TRBJ1-5; d_call: -; v_call: TRBV2; cdr3_aa: CASSERQLNQPQHF; cdr3_nt: TGTGCCAGCAGTGAACGACAGCTAAATCAGCCCCAGCATTTT
clone_size: few; j_call: TRBJ2-1; d_call: TRBD1; v_call: TRBV12-3/TRBV12-4; cdr3_aa: CASRAGTGGLANEQFF; cdr3_nt: TGTGCCAGCAGGGCCGGGACAGGGGGACTAGCCAATGAGCAGTTCTTC
clone_size: few; j_call: TRBJ2-2; d_call: -; v_call: TRBV3-1; cdr3_aa: CASSQRLGIELFF; cdr3_nt: TGTGCCAGCAGCCAACGCCTAGGGATCGAGCTGTTTTTT
clone_size: many; j_call: TRBJ1-5; d_call: -; v_call: TRBV15; cdr3_aa: CATSRDRAEYQPQHF; cdr3_nt: TGTGCCACCAGCAGAGATCGGGCAGAATATCAGCCCCAGCATTTT
clone_size: -; j_call: TRBJ2-7; d_call: TRBD2; v_call: TRBV15; cdr3_aa: CATSRVDSGRLWDYEQYF; cdr3_nt: TGTGCCACCAGCAGAGTAGATAGCGGGAGACTCTGGGACTACGAGCAGTACTTC
clone_size: few; j_call: TRBJ1-6; d_call: TRBD1; v_call: TRBV7-2; cdr3_aa: CASQGQGPNNSPLHF; cdr3_nt: TGTGCCTCTCAAGGACAGGGTCCTAATAATTCACCCCTCCACTTT
clone_size: -; j_call: TRBJ2-1; d_call: TRBD1; v_call: TRBV20-1; cdr3_aa: CSATGGSGGYYNEQFF; cdr3_nt: TGCAGTGCTACAGGGGGCTCGGGCGGGTATTACAATGAGCAGTTCTTC
clone_size: -; j_call: TRBJ1-1; d_call: -; v_call: TRBV7-2; cdr3_aa: CASSLDQGANTEAFF; cdr3_nt: TGTGCCAGCAGCTTGGACCAGGGAGCGAACACTGAAGCTTTCTTT
clone_size: -; j_call: TRBJ2-5; d_call: -; v_call: TRBV6-6; cdr3_aa: CASSYYRTQYF; cdr3_nt: TGTGCCAGCAGTTACTACCGTACCCAGTACTTC
clone_size: many; j_call: TRBJ2-5; d_call: -; v_call: TRBV7-9; cdr3_aa: CASSLNSGPGGKETQYF; cdr3_nt: TGTGCCAGCAGCTTAAATTCAGGACCCGGAGGGAAAGAGACCCAGTACTTC
clone_size: -; j_call: TRBJ2-5; d_call: -; v_call: TRBV5-1; cdr3_aa: CASSPGHNQETQYF; cdr3_nt: TGCGCCAGCAGCCCGGGACATAACCAAGAGACCCAGTACTTC
clone_size: many; j_call: TRBJ2-7; d_call: -; v_call: TRBV28; cdr3_aa: CASSPGTEVGYEQYF; cdr3_nt: TGTGCCAGCAGTCCAGGGACGGAGGTAGGGTACGAGCAGTACTTC
clone_size: many; j_call: TRBJ2-7; d_call: -; v_call: TRBV28; cdr3_aa: CASSLEDYEQYF; cdr3_nt: TGTGCCAGCAGTTTGGAAGATTACGAGCAGTACTTC
clone_size: many; j_call: TRBJ2-1; d_call: TRBD2; v_call: TRBV20-1; cdr3_aa: CSARDRYGREWGNEQFF; cdr3_nt: TGCAGTGCTAGAGATCGGTACGGGAGGGAGTGGGGCAATGAGCAGTTCTTC
clone_size: many; j_call: TRBJ2-5; d_call: -; v_call: TRBV13; cdr3_aa: CASSFWGAAETQYF; cdr3_nt: TGTGCCAGCAGCTTCTGGGGGGCTGCAGAGACCCAGTACTTC
clone_size: few; j_call: TRBJ2-2; d_call: -; v_call: TRBV28; cdr3_aa: CASRMMGGELFF; cdr3_nt: TGTGCCAGCCGTATGATGGGCGGGGAGCTGTTTTTT
clone_size: -; j_call: TRBJ1-2; d_call: -; v_call: TRBV5-1; cdr3_aa: CASSAEGNGYTF; cdr3_nt: TGCGCCAGCAGCGCCGAGGGTAATGGCTACACCTTC
clone_size: many; j_call: TRBJ2-1; d_call: TRBD1; v_call: TRBV29-1; cdr3_aa: CSVAGQVDGEQFF; cdr3_nt: TGCAGCGTTGCTGGACAGGTCGATGGTGAGCAGTTCTTC
clone_size: -; j_call: TRBJ2-2; d_call: -; v_call: TRBV14; cdr3_aa: CASRRLLTGELFF; cdr3_nt: TGTGCCAGCAGGCGACTGCTCACCGGGGAGCTGTTTTTT
clone_size: -; j_call: TRBJ1-1; d_call: TRBD1; v_call: TRBV5-1; cdr3_aa: CASSLGQGAVNTEAFF; cdr3_nt: TGCGCCAGCAGCCTAGGACAGGGGGCAGTGAACACTGAAGCTTTCTTT
clone_size: many; j_call: TRBJ2-7; d_call: -; v_call: TRBV12-3/TRBV12-4; cdr3_aa: CASSFGGGGGYEQYF; cdr3_nt: TGTGCCAGCAGTTTTGGGGGCGGGGGCGGTTACGAGCAGTACTTC
clone_size: many; j_call: TRBJ2-7; d_call: -; v_call: TRBV7-2; cdr3_aa: CASRVGDGSSYEQYF; cdr3_nt: TGTGCCAGCCGTGTAGGGGACGGGTCCTCCTACGAGCAGTACTTC
clone_size: few; j_call: TRBJ2-7; d_call: TRBD1; v_call: TRBV7-2; cdr3_aa: CASSLRVGGVYEQYF; cdr3_nt: TGTGCCAGCAGCTTAAGGGTAGGGGGCGTCTACGAGCAGTACTTC
clone_size: few; j_call: TRBJ2-3; d_call: -; v_call: TRBV12-3/TRBV12-4; cdr3_aa: CASSLARGPSTDTQYF; cdr3_nt: TGTGCCAGCAGTTTAGCGCGGGGACCCAGCACAGATACGCAGTATTTT
clone_size: -; j_call: TRBJ2-1; d_call: -; v_call: TRBV11-2; cdr3_aa: CASGLLGSYNEQFF; cdr3_nt: TGTGCCAGCGGCTTACTGGGTTCCTACAATGAGCAGTTCTTC
clone_size: few; j_call: TRBJ2-7; d_call: TRBD1; v_call: TRBV5-1; cdr3_aa: CASSSTSGGYEQYF; cdr3_nt: TGCGCCAGCAGCTCGACGTCAGGGGGCTACGAGCAGTACTTC
clone_size: many; j_call: TRBJ2-3; d_call: -; v_call: TRBV5-1; cdr3_aa: CASSLAGGRSTDTQYF; cdr3_nt: TGCGCCAGCAGCTTGGCCGGGGGGCGTAGCACAGATACGCAGTATTTT
clone_size: few; j_call: TRBJ2-3; d_call: -; v_call: TRBV11-3; cdr3_aa: CASSWLSDTQYF; cdr3_nt: TGTGCCAGCAGCTGGCTGTCAGATACGCAGTATTTT